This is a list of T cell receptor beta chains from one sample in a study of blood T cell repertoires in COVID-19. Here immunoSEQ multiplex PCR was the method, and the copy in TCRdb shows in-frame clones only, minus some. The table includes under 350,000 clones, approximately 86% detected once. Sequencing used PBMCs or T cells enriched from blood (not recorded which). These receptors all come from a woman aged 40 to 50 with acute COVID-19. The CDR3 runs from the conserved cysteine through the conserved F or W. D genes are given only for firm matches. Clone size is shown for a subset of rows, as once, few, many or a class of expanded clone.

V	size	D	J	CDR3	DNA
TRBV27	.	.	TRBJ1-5	CASSFDSYSNQPQHF	TGTGCCAGCAGCTTTGACAGCTATAGCAATCAGCCCCAGCATTTT
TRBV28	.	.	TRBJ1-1	CASSLTRRNTEAFF	TGTGCCAGCAGTCTAACAAGGAGGAACACTGAAGCTTTCTTT
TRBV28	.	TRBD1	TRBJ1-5	CASSAPWTGGNQPQHF	TGTGCCAGCAGCGCGCCCTGGACAGGGGGCAATCAGCCCCAGCATTTT
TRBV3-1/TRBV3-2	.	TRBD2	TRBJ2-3	CASHDSGSRDTQYF	TGTGCCAGCCACGACAGCGGGAGTCGGGATACGCAGTATTTT
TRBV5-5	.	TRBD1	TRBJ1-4	CASSRQGANEKLFF	TGTGCCAGCAGCAGACAGGGGGCAAATGAAAAACTGTTTTTT
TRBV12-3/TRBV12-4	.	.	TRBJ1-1	CASQIKTVHEAFF	TGTGCCAGCCAAATCAAGACAGTCCACGAAGCTTTCTTT
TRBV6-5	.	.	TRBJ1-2	CLTEDNYGYTF	TGTTTGACAGAAGATAACTATGGCTACACCTTC
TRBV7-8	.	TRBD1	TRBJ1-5	CASSLDGGGQGSNQPQHF	TGTGCCAGCAGCTTAGACGGTGGGGGACAGGGTAGCAATCAGCCCCAGCATTTT
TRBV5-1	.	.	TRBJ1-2	CASSNGQNYGYTF	TGCGCCAGCAGCAACGGACAGAACTATGGCTACACCTTC
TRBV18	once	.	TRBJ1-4	CASSPPVQGRTNEKLFF	TGTGCCAGCTCACCACCAGTACAGGGTCGAACTAATGAAAAACTGTTTTTT
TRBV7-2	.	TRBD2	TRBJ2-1	CASSSLAGGPYNEQFF	TGTGCCAGCAGCTCATTAGCGGGGGGGCCCTACAATGAGCAGTTCTTC
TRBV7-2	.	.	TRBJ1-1	CASSLRTGSSEAFF	TGTGCCAGCAGCTTACGCACAGGTTCCTCTGAAGCTTTCTTT
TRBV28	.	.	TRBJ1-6	CASSLLLHRTALSSPLHF	TGTGCCAGCAGTTTACTGCTTCATAGGACAGCCCTTTCTTCACCCCTCCACTTT
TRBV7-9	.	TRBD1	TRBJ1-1	CASSPRGQAEAFF	TGTGCCAGCAGCCCCAGGGGGCAGGCCGAAGCTTTCTTT
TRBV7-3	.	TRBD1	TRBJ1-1	CASSPRPLDRAAEAFF	TGTGCCAGCAGCCCCCGACCTTTAGACAGGGCGGCTGAAGCTTTCTTT
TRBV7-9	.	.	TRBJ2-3	CASSLARGVGTDTQYF	TGTGCCAGCAGCTTAGCCCGGGGAGTGGGCACAGATACGCAGTATTTT
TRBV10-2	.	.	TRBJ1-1	CASREEDKNTEAFF	TGCGCCAGCAGGGAGGAAGACAAAAACACTGAAGCTTTCTTT
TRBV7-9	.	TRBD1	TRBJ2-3	CASSSMGQGITDTQYF	TGTGCCAGCAGCTCGATGGGACAGGGTATCACAGATACGCAGTATTTT
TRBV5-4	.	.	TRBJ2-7	CASSSQVGYEQYF	TGTGCCAGCAGCTCCCAGGTGGGCTACGAGCAGTACTTC
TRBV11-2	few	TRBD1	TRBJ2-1	CASSVYRGIYNEQFF	TGTGCCAGCAGCGTTTACAGGGGGATCTACAATGAGCAGTTCTTC
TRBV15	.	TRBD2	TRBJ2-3	CATSRAPGGDTQYF	TGTGCCACCAGCAGAGCCCCGGGGGGGGATACGCAGTATTTT
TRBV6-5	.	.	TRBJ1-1	CASSSGLAEAFF	TGTGCCAGCAGTTCAGGGCTTGCTGAAGCTTTCTTT
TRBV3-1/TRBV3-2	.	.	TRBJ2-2	CASNLRPTGELFF	TGTGCCAGCAACTTGAGGCCCACCGGGGAGCTGTTTTTT
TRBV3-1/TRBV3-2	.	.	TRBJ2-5	CASSRLSGTGVRETQYF	TGTGCCAGCAGCCGCCTAAGCGGGACAGGTGTGCGGGAGACCCAGTACTTC
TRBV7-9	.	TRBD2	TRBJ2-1	CASSLGAGGPDNEQFF	TGTGCCAGCAGCTTAGGAGCGGGAGGGCCGGACAATGAGCAGTTCTTC
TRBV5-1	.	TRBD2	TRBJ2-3	CASSLRASGSGADTQYF	TGCGCCAGCAGCTTAAGGGCTAGCGGGAGTGGAGCAGATACGCAGTATTTT
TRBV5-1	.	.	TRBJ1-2	CASSLRISGTGVGRSYGYTF	TGCGCCAGCAGCTTGAGAATATCCGGTACAGGAGTCGGTAGGTCCTATGGCTACACCTTC
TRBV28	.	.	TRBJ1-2	CASSFVGGYTF	TGTGCCAGCAGTTTTGTCGGTGGCTACACCTTC
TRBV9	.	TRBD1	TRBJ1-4	CASNDGGGTGEKLFF	TGTGCCAGCAACGATGGAGGGGGCACCGGTGAAAAACTGTTTTTT
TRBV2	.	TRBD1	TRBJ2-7	CASSITGVSRSEQYF	TGTGCCAGCAGTATCACAGGGGTGTCGCGCTCCGAGCAGTACTTC
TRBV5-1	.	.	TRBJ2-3	CASSFRQPTDTQYF	TGCGCCAGCAGCTTCCGACAGCCGACAGATACGCAGTATTTT
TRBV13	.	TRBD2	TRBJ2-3	CASSFTSGMVTDTQYF	TGTGCCAGCAGCTTCACTAGCGGGATGGTCACAGATACGCAGTATTTT
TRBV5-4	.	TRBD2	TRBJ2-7	CASSLIGTSGDEQYF	TGTGCCAGCAGCTTGATCGGGACTAGCGGGGACGAGCAGTACTTC
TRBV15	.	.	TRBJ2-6	CATSTPSSGGSFSGANVLTF	TGTGCCACCAGCACCCCATCTTCTGGGGGGAGTTTTTCTGGGGCCAACGTCCTGACTTTC
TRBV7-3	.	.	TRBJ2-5	CASSSPGRGKGETQYF	TGTGCCAGCAGCTCCCCCGGGAGAGGCAAAGGGGAGACCCAGTACTTC
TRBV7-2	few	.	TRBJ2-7	CASSSLHRAYEQYF	TGTGCCAGCAGTTCCCTCCACAGGGCGTACGAGCAGTACTTC